These 7 T cell receptor beta chains were all obtained from the same sample, sequenced in a study of CD8+CD57+ T cells in acquired aplastic anemia. For sequencing, patients were chosen who had shown expansion of CD8+CD57+ cells by flow cytometry. According to the study, genomic DNA was the template for TCR beta VDJ and CDR3 profiling. TCRdb re-derived calls from the reads in MiXCR, one entry per CDR3 protein. The sample lists about 160,000 distinct CDR3 sequences, around 48% occurring once. The sequenced sample was sorted CD4+, CD8+, or CD8+CD57+ T cells (not recorded which) from PBMCs. These receptors all come from a human donor with aplastic anemia.

A single count supports this clonotype. The rearrangement links TRBV19 to TRBJ2-7, with a weak D call TRBD2 (6 bases). This CDR3 is built from 15 residues. Looked up from germline, CDR1 is LNHDA and CDR2 is SQIVND (reference sequence). Trimming cost V 1 base and J 1 base, with 11 bases left between them. The CDR3 nucleotides read TGTGCCAGTAGTATAGTTACCGGGGGATCCTACGAGCAGTACTTC. It codes for CASSIVTGGSYEQYF.

V is TRBV25-1 and J is TRBJ2-2; 7 bases map to TRBD2. Germline V gives CDR1 MGHDK, CDR2 SYGVNS. Germline trimming cut 4 bases from V and 0 bases from J; bases unmatched to any gene: 8. This CDR3 has 17 residues. This CDR3 is CASSGLGGLSNTGELFF. The CDR3 DNA sequence: TGTGCCAGCAGTGGGTTGGGAGGGCTATCGAACACCGGGGAGCTGTTTTTT.

This clonotype was detected only a few times. CDR3 in DNA: TGTGCCAGCAGCGCAACTAAGCCGGAGACCCAGTACTTC. This encodes CASSATKPETQYF. The genes are TRBV7-6 and TRBJ2-5; D unresolved. There are 13 residues in the CDR3. Trimming pared 5 bases from V and 5 bases from J, leaving 12 bases between. The germline V gene has CDR1 SGHVS and CDR2 FNYEAQ.

This clonotype was detected ten times or more. The V call is TRBV7-2, the J call TRBJ2-7; 11 positions match TRBD2. The CDR3 contains 17 residues. The germline CDR1 and CDR2 sequences are SGHTA and FQGNSA. The V and J ends lost 5 bases and 0 bases, in that order; junction bases with no gene match: 9. CDR3 DNA: TGTGCCAGCAGCCCGCAGGGACTAGCGGTGAACTCCTACGAGCAGTACTTC. Translating it yields CASSPQGLAVNSYEQYF. The variable domain in full, with the rest retrieved from reference TRBV7-2 and TRBJ2-7, is GAGVSQSPSNKVTEKGKDVELRCDPISGHTALYWYRQSLGQGLEFLIYFQGNSAPDKSGLPSDRFSAERTGGSVSTLTIQRTQQEDSAVYLCASSPQGLAVNSYEQYFGPGTRLTVT.

The J gene is TRBJ2-3, the V gene TRBV19; D ambiguous. Germline loops: CDR1 LNHDA, CDR2 SQIVND (reference sequence). The CDR3 contains 12 residues. V was trimmed by 6 bases and J by 4 bases, leaving 8 bases between them. CDR3 sequence (DNA): TGTGCCAGTAGCCCCACAGCAGATACGCAGTATTTT. Translated: CASSPTADTQYF. Drawing the rest from reference TRBV19 and TRBJ2-3, the complete variable domain is DGGITQSPKYLFRKEGQNVTLSCEQNLNHDAMYWYRQDPGQGLRLIYYSQIVNDFQKGDIAEGYSVSREKKESFPLTVTSAQKNPTAFYLCASSPTADTQYFGPGTRLTVL.

Here the CDR3 reads CSARGFGETQYF. DNA of the CDR3: TGCAGTGCCAGGGGGTTTGGGGAGACCCAGTACTTC. The chain joins TRBV20-1 to TRBJ2-5, with 7 bases aligning to TRBD1. Germline CDR1 is DFQATT and CDR2 is SNEGSKA (reference sequence). The junction had 6 bases not matched to a gene; V was cut back by 6 bases and J by 5 bases. The CDR3 contains 12 residues.

This clonotype was seen ten or more times. V is TRBV6-5 and J is TRBJ2-7; D may be TRBD1 or TRBD2 (7 bases each). The CDR3 loop spans 15 amino acids. CDR1 and CDR2 from the germline V gene are MNHEY and SVGAGI. V shed 6 bases and J shed 3 bases, with 18 bases lying between them. The DNA for the CDR3 is TGTGCCAGCAGCTGGGGAGGGACAGAGATCTACGAGCAGTACTTC. Translating gives CASSWGGTEIYEQYF.